These 21 T cell receptor beta chains originate from one sample sequenced in a study of T-cell memory formation after mild COVID-19. TCRdb called the 5' RACE reads again in MiXCR, with one record for every CDR3 protein. The sample records about 540,000 distinct CDR3 sequences, about 20% being singletons. Sequenced material: PBMCs or a T cell subset sorted from them (not recorded which). Receptors originate from an adult woman who had mild COVID-19 (a few samples of this study predate the infection). Cell type and time point are not known.

This clonotype was found a few times. The genes are TRBV2 and TRBJ2-2, with 10 bases aligning to TRBD1. Per germline, CDR1 SNHLY and CDR2 FYNNEI. The CDR3 extends over 15 amino acids. The V and J ends lost 4 bases and 4 bases, in that order; junction bases with no gene match: 3. The CDR3 sequence: CASSARTGGTGELFF. The CDR3 DNA reads TGTGCCAGCAGTGCCCGGACAGGGGGCACCGGGGAGCTGTTTTTT.

CDR3 in DNA: TGTGCCAGCAGCTCCAAGGTGATAGGGCAGAACACTGAAGCTTTCTTT. Translation: CASSSKVIGQNTEAFF. This chain connects TRBV7-9 to TRBJ1-1; D not resolved. This CDR3 is built from 16 residues. Germline CDR1 is SEHNR and CDR2 is FQNEAQ (reference sequence). With 4 bases removed from V and 1 base from J, the gap between germline ends came to 16 bases.

Only a few counts were recorded for this clonotype. The chain couples TRBV20-1 to TRBJ2-7; the D is unclear. Trimming stripped 0 bases from V and 6 bases from J, with 15 bases between. This CDR3 comprises 14 residues. Germline V lookup: CDR1 DFQATT, CDR2 SNEGSKA (reference sequence). The CDR3 here is CSARDMVGLIEQYF. CDR3 in DNA: TGCAGTGCTAGAGATATGGTGGGCCTAATCGAGCAGTACTTC.

This chain connects TRBV29-1 to TRBJ2-2; possible D gene TRBD2, 5 bases. Germline V gene data show CDR1 as SQVTM and CDR2 as ANQGSEA. This CDR3 spans 13 amino acids. Trimming cost V 4 bases and J 7 bases, with 13 bases left between them. Written as DNA, the CDR3 is TGCAGCGTTGGAGAACCTGGGAGCGGGGAGCTGTTTTTT. It is translated as CSVGEPGSGELFF.

The genes are TRBV10-3 and TRBJ2-1, with 9 bases identical to TRBD2. The germline V gene has CDR1 ENHRY and CDR2 SYGVKD. This CDR3 spans 13 amino acids. The V and J ends lost 6 bases and 8 bases, in that order; junction bases with no gene match: 5. In nucleotides, the CDR3 is TGTGCCATCAGCCCCGCTAGCGGGGATGAGCAGTTCTTC. Residues: CAISPASGDEQFF.

A few counts support this clonotype. The genes are TRBV18 and TRBJ2-5; weak D call: TRBD1 (6 bases). This CDR3 is built from 16 residues. Germline CDR1 is KGHSH and CDR2 is LQKENI. V dropped 3 bases and J dropped 5 bases, with 19 bases sitting between them. For the CDR3, the DNA is TGTGCCAGCTCACCCGAGCTTGCTGGACAGAAGGAGACCCAGTACTTC. Its translation is CASSPELAGQKETQYF.

The chain links TRBV5-1 to TRBJ2-1, with 7 bases aligning to TRBD2. Germline values: CDR1 SGHRS, CDR2 YFSETQ. CDR3 length: 15 amino acids. With V trimmed by 4 bases and J by 4 bases, 8 bases remained unmatched. CDR3 DNA sequence: TGCGCCAGCAGCCCCCGGGACTACCTATACAATGAGCAGTTCTTC. It encodes CASSPRDYLYNEQFF.

V gene TRBV20-1 combines with J gene TRBJ2-3; a possible D gene is TRBD1 (6 bases). The CDR3 is made up of 13 amino acids. Trimming removed 4 bases from V and 2 bases from J, with 10 bases in between. CDR1 and CDR2 from the germline V gene are DFQATT and SNEGSKA (reference sequence). The CDR3, as DNA: TGCAGTGCTACTACAGGGAACACAGATACGCAGTATTTT. Its translation: CSATTGNTDTQYF.

In its sample, this clonotype was seen a few times. The genes are TRBV5-1 and TRBJ1-6; 7 bases are shared with TRBD1. Germline trimming cut 4 bases from V and 5 bases from J; bases unmatched to any gene: 3. The CDR3 covers 14 residues. Germline V gene lookup returns CDR1 SGHRS and CDR2 YFSETQ. CDR3 coding DNA: TGCGCCAGCAGCCCGGGACAGAATAATTCACCCCTCCACTTT. This gives the protein CASSPGQNNSPLHF.

This clonotype was observed a handful of times. The chain employs TRBV7-9 and TRBJ2-5, with TRBD1 matching over 8 bases. With 4 bases clipped from V and 5 bases from J, the junction kept 15 bases outside the gene matches. The CDR3 extends over 17 amino acids. Germline CDR1 and CDR2: SEHNR and FQNEAQ (reference sequence). CDR3 sequence (DNA): TGTGCCAGCAGCTCTCCTAGTGGCCAGGGGGCTTACGAGACCCAGTACTTC. This encodes CASSSPSGQGAYETQYF.

This clonotype was seen a single time. The CDR3 spells CASSHYPGTSTDTQYF. CDR3 DNA: TGTGCCAGCAGTCACTACCCCGGGACTAGCACAGATACGCAGTATTTT. The rearrangement links TRBV6-2 or TRBV6-3 to TRBJ2-3, with D possibly matching TRBD2 (6 bases). V gave up 5 bases and J gave up 0 bases, with 15 bases separating them. CDR3 size: 16 residues. Germline loops: CDR1 MNHEY, CDR2 SVGEGT.

The chain is built from TRBV6-2 or TRBV6-3 and TRBJ1-4; tentative D call: TRBD1 (5 bases). The germline V gene has CDR1 MNHEY and CDR2 SVGEGT. The ends were cut back, 0 bases at V and 8 bases at J, with 13 bases in the middle. The CDR3 covers 15 residues. As DNA, the CDR3 is TGTGCCAGCAGTTACTCAAGCGGGACCCAAGAAAAACTGTTTTTT. Its protein product is CASSYSSGTQEKLFF.

V and J are TRBV7-9 and TRBJ1-1; 7 bases align to TRBD1. CDR1 is SEHNR, CDR2 FQNEAQ, per germline (reference sequence). Unmatched junction bases numbered 15, after V lost 4 bases and J lost 10 bases. CDR3 length equals 15 residues. CDR3 loop: CASSSPTGQGVIAFF. The DNA for the CDR3 is TGTGCCAGCAGCTCCCCGACAGGGCAGGGGGTTATAGCTTTCTTT.

This clonotype was seen a few times. V and J are TRBV10-3 and TRBJ2-5, with 9 bases that match TRBD2. Germline assignment: CDR1 ENHRY and CDR2 SYGVKD. V lost 11 bases to trimming and J lost 5 bases; unmatched junction nucleotides: 3. The CDR3 is 11 amino acids. The CDR3 DNA sequence: TGTGCCGGCGGGGGGGGTGAGACCCAGTACTTC. Its protein product is CAGGGGETQYF.

The gene calls are TRBV21-1 and TRBJ2-7. TRBV21-1 is recorded as a pseudogene. CDR3 length equals 11 residues. The CDR3 DNA follows: TGTGCCAGCAGCAAAAACTACGAGCAGTACTTC. This encodes CASSKNYEQYF.

There are a few counts of this clonotype. The chain couples TRBV6-5 to TRBJ1-1; no firm D call. V lost 2 bases, J lost 8 bases, and 6 bases lay in between. The CDR3 is made up of 11 amino acids. Per the germline V gene, CDR1 is MNHEY and CDR2 is SVGAGI. CDR3 in DNA: TGTGCCAGCAGTTACGAAGCCGAAGCTTTCTTT. Protein product: CASSYEAEAFF.

This clonotype was seen repeatedly, ten times or more. This sequence joins TRBV27 and TRBJ2-5; 8 bases agree with TRBD1. V lost 6 bases and J lost 5; bases outside the gene matches: 8. CDR1 and CDR2 from the germline V gene are MNHEY and SMNVEV (reference sequence). This CDR3 comprises 14 residues. The CDR3 spells CASRPDRGSETQYF. CDR3 DNA: TGTGCCAGCAGGCCCGACAGGGGTTCGGAGACCCAGTACTTC.

The chain recombines TRBV10-3 with TRBJ2-3, with D hard to call. The CDR3 loop spans 16 amino acids. Trimming stripped 4 bases from V and 7 bases from J, with 21 bases between. Germline values: CDR1 ENHRY, CDR2 SYGVKD. CDR3 in DNA: TGTGCCATCAGTGGAAAGCTAGGCAGGTGGTTCAATACGCAGTATTTT. The encoded protein is CAISGKLGRWFNTQYF.

This clonotype has more than one count but fewer than ten. The CDR3 coding sequence is TGTGCCACCGGGACAGAACAAGAGACCCAGTACTTC. Translation gives CATGTEQETQYF. The chain is built from TRBV24-1 and TRBJ2-5; 7 nucleotides line up with TRBD1. The J segment lost 2 bases and the V segment lost 9 bases, leaving 2 bases of the junction unmatched. CDR1 is KGHDR and CDR2 is SFDVKD in the germline V gene. CDR3 length equals 12 residues.

This clonotype was counted ten times or more. The V gene is TRBV5-4, the J gene TRBJ1-4, with 7 bases matching TRBD1. This CDR3 region has 15 residues. V shed 0 bases, J shed 5 bases, and the junction held 4 bases outside the gene matches. From germline, CDR1 is SGHNT and CDR2 YYREEE (reference sequence). CDR3 in amino acids: CASSLGQGGNEKLFF. CDR3 nucleotides: TGTGCCAGCAGCTTGGGACAGGGAGGCAATGAAAAACTGTTTTTT.

This clonotype was detected only a few times. The chain combines TRBV5-1 with TRBJ2-1, with 9 bases aligning to TRBD2. Germline-derived CDR1 and CDR2 are SGHRS and YFSETQ. With 4 bases clipped from V and 2 bases from J, the junction kept 4 bases outside the gene matches. This CDR3 region has 15 residues. CDR3 coding DNA: TGCGCCAGCAGCATCTCTAGCGGGGCCTACAATGAGCAGTTCTTC. Amino acids: CASSISSGAYNEQFF.